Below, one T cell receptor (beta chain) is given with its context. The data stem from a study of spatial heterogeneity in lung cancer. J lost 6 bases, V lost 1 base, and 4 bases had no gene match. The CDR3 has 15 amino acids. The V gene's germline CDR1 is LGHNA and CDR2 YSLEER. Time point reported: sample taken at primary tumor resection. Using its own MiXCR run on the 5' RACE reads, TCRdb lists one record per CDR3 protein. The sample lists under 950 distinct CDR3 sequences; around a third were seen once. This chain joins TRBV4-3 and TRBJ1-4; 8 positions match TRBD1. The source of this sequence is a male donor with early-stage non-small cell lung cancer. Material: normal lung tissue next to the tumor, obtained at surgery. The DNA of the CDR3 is TGCGCCAGCAGCCAAGGCGGCAGGGGGCATGAAAAACTGTTTTTT. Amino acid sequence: CASSQGGRGHEKLFF.